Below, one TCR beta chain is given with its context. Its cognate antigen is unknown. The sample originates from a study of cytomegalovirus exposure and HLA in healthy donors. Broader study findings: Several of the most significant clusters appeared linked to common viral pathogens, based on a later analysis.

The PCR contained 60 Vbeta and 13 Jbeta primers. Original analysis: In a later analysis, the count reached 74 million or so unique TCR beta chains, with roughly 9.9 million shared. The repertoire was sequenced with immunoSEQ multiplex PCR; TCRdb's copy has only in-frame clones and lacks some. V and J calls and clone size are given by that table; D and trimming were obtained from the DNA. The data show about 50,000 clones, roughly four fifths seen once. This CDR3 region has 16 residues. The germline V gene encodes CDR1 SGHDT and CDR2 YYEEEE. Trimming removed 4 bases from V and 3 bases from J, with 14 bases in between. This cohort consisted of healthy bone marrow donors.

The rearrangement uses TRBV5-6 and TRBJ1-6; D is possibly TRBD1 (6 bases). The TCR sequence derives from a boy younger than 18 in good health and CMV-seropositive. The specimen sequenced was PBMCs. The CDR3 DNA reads TGTGCCAGCAGCCGTGGGGGGGGCGTCTATAATTCACCCCTCCACTTT. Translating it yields CASSRGGGVYNSPLHF.